The 7 T cell receptor beta chains below come from one sample, sequenced in a study of shared clonotypes between healthy human individuals. It was CD45RO-negative cells, positively selected for CCR7, that made up naive CD8 cells, with terminally differentiated effector memory CD45RA+ cells excluded. Some clones are missing from TCRdb's copy, which holds only in-frame ones; the method was immunoSEQ multiplex PCR. The sample shows about 820,000 clones, around 92% of them seen only once. The sequencing input was naive CD8+ T cells sorted from blood. These receptor sequences come from a man aged 30 to 39 in good health.

This clone has a count of ten or more. The chain recombines TRBV9 with TRBJ2-7, with D perhaps matching TRBD1 or TRBD2 (5 bases each). Germline V CDR1 and CDR2: SGDLS, YYNGEE. V dropped 4 bases and J dropped 0 bases, with 14 bases sitting between them. The CDR3 runs 15 residues. CDR3 DNA sequence: TGTGCCAGCAGCAGCCGGGACGGGATCTCCTACGAGCAGTACTTC. Translating gives CASSSRDGISYEQYF.

In the case of this clone: This specimen includes other DNA sequences encoding the same CDR3. The J gene is TRBJ2-7, the V gene TRBV28; D is possibly TRBD1 (7 bases). The CDR3 runs 16 residues. Germline CDR1 is MDHEN and CDR2 is SYDVKM. V dropped 3 bases and J dropped 1 base, with 16 bases sitting between them. The CDR3 spells CASSFPPAGGSYEQYF. The CDR3 bases are TGTGCCAGCAGTTTTCCCCCTGCAGGGGGGTCCTACGAGCAGTACTTC.

The V gene is TRBV25-1, the J gene TRBJ2-5; D is perhaps TRBD2 (6 bases). Germline values: CDR1 MGHDK, CDR2 SYGVNS. This CDR3 is built from 14 residues. V gave up 1 base and J gave up 2 bases, with 8 bases separating them. The CDR3 bases are TGTGCCAGCAGTGAATTCGGGGGTCAAGAGACCCAGTACTTC. It specifies CASSEFGGQETQYF.

The chain is built from TRBV6-5 and TRBJ1-2; no firm D call. V dropped 2 bases and J dropped 4 bases, with 17 bases sitting between them. The CDR3 runs to 16 residues. Germline loops: CDR1 MNHEY, CDR2 SVGAGI. CDR3 sequence reads: CASSYDDPTEVYGYTF. CDR3 sequence (DNA): TGTGCCAGCAGTTACGATGATCCAACAGAGGTCTATGGCTACACCTTC.

This clone was detected a few times. The chain couples TRBV10-3 to TRBJ1-5; no firm D call. V lost 0 bases to trimming and J lost 3 bases, with 6 bases between them. The CDR3 is 14 amino acids. Per germline, CDR1 ENHRY and CDR2 SYGVKD. The CDR3 bases are TGTGCCATCAGTGAGTCAGGGTACAATCAGCCCCAGCATTTT. The encoded protein is CAISESGYNQPQHF.

The chain recombines TRBV2 with TRBJ2-5; D perhaps matches TRBD2 (6 bases). V dropped 3 bases and J dropped 5 bases, with 7 bases sitting between them. The CDR3 contains 12 residues. Germline V lookup: CDR1 SNHLY, CDR2 FYNNEI. DNA of the CDR3: TGTGCCAGCAGTGAGCGGGGTGAGACCCAGTACTTC. This gives the protein CASSERGETQYF.

There are a few counts of this clone. The chain carries TRBV19 and TRBJ1-2; 7 positions match TRBD1. CDR3 size: 13 residues. Germline V gives CDR1 LNHDA, CDR2 SQIVND (reference sequence). V was clipped by 7 bases and J by 4 bases; unmatched bases: 6. The CDR3 loop reads CASTAGQIYGYTF. The CDR3 nucleotides are TGTGCCAGTACCGCGGGACAGATCTATGGCTACACCTTC.